Detailed here is one TCR beta chain. This sample is drawn from a study of blood T cell repertoires in COVID-19. The V segment lost 4 bases and the J segment 2 bases; nucleotides outside the gene matches: 2. Germline loops: CDR1 SQVTM, CDR2 ANQGSEA. CDR3 size: 12 residues. The protocol was immunoSEQ multiplex PCR, while the TCRdb copy is restricted to in-frame clones and leaves out a portion. Of more than 200,000 clones detected, 80% to 85% appear once; the ten largest clones hold under 5.5%. This receptor was identified in a man aged 55 to 69 with acute or convalescent COVID-19. The source material was peripheral blood. The V gene is TRBV29-1, the J gene TRBJ2-7; 7 positions match TRBD2. CDR3 in amino acids: CSVAGGPYEQYF. The CDR3 nucleotides are TGCAGCGTTGCGGGGGGACCCTACGAGCAGTACTTC.